A selection of T cell receptor beta chains follows, all from one sample in a study of blood T cell repertoires in COVID-19. Produced via immunoSEQ multiplex PCR; TCRdb's table is partial and in-frame only. The data hold 150,000 to 200,000 clones, with 88% observed a single time. Sequenced material: peripheral blood. The receptors originated from a human donor in a cohort sampled during active COVID-19. Both conserved end residues are part of each CDR3. The order of the fields is V gene, clone size, J gene, CDR3 protein. Clone size is stated in some rows and not others, as once, few, many or a class when expanded.

TRBV7-2	-	TRBJ2-7	CASSLKAGRVGEQYF
TRBV28	-	TRBJ2-7	CASSAGTTNHYEQYF
TRBV6-6	once	TRBJ2-2	CASSYRGTGELFF
TRBV7-9	-	TRBJ2-6	CASSFIVLGANVLTF
TRBV11-2	few	TRBJ1-3	CASSLAGNTIYF
TRBV4-3	-	TRBJ2-6	CASSQLTGRGANVLTF
TRBV10-2	-	TRBJ2-1	CASSELGSGIFEQFF
TRBV4-1	once	TRBJ2-7	CASRNTWGRSYEQYF
TRBV28	-	TRBJ2-7	CASSSADRGQYF
TRBV5-4	-	TRBJ2-3	CASSLGNTGTDTQYF
TRBV5-4	-	TRBJ2-1	CASSSGLAGENEQFF
TRBV7-2	-	TRBJ1-1	CASSLLVAAGAALNTEAFF
TRBV28	-	TRBJ1-2	CAGSGGQHYGYTF
TRBV18	-	TRBJ1-4	CASSIDYATNEKLFF
TRBV5-1	-	TRBJ2-7	CASSAFGRDSYEQYF
TRBV6-5	-	TRBJ2-7	CASVSGTGGREQYF
TRBV27	few	TRBJ2-7	CASSLRGSYEQYF
TRBV24-1	-	TRBJ2-3	CATSDQAAPGTQYF
TRBV5-4	-	TRBJ2-2	CASSLAHQVGTGELFF
TRBV5-6	once	TRBJ2-5	CASSLRRLTGEETQYF
TRBV5-4	-	TRBJ2-3	CASSPSGRASSDTQYF
TRBV27	once	TRBJ1-2	CASRPRDRPRYGYTF
TRBV4-1	-	TRBJ2-5	CASSPSGGAPSYETQYF
TRBV30	few	TRBJ1-4	CAWNGGSGYEKLFF
TRBV7-2	-	TRBJ1-6	CASSRLRQGDSPLHF
TRBV12-3/TRBV12-4	once	TRBJ2-5	CASSWGQQETQYF
TRBV4-1	-	TRBJ2-3	CASSYTGTGVDTQYF
TRBV4-1	-	TRBJ1-5	CASSQEGAGGNQPQHF
TRBV5-8	-	TRBJ2-1	CASGHVLAEKHNEQFF
TRBV6-5	-	TRBJ1-6	CASSPRKGGNSPLHF
TRBV2	once	TRBJ2-1	CARSWTGEGNEQFF
TRBV15	-	TRBJ2-3	CATGAGGSTDTQYF
TRBV7-8	-	TRBJ1-4	CASSLLGATNEKLFF
TRBV28	-	TRBJ2-2	CASSPGDRGNTGELFF
TRBV7-2	-	TRBJ2-3	CASSPELAVTDTQYF
TRBV6-2/TRBV6-3	few	TRBJ1-1	CASSMRGASEAFF
TRBV27	-	TRBJ2-3	CASSPGWSGNTQYF
TRBV19	-	TRBJ1-2	CASSMRPGFGYGYTF
TRBV28	-	TRBJ2-7	CAASKVRAYEQYF
TRBV15	-	TRBJ2-7	CATSRGLAGNEQYF
TRBV9	few	TRBJ2-2	CASSVAQGPLAANTGELFF
TRBV14	-	TRBJ2-7	CASSKGLAYEQYF
TRBV5-6	few	TRBJ1-2	CASSLGLGDYGYTF